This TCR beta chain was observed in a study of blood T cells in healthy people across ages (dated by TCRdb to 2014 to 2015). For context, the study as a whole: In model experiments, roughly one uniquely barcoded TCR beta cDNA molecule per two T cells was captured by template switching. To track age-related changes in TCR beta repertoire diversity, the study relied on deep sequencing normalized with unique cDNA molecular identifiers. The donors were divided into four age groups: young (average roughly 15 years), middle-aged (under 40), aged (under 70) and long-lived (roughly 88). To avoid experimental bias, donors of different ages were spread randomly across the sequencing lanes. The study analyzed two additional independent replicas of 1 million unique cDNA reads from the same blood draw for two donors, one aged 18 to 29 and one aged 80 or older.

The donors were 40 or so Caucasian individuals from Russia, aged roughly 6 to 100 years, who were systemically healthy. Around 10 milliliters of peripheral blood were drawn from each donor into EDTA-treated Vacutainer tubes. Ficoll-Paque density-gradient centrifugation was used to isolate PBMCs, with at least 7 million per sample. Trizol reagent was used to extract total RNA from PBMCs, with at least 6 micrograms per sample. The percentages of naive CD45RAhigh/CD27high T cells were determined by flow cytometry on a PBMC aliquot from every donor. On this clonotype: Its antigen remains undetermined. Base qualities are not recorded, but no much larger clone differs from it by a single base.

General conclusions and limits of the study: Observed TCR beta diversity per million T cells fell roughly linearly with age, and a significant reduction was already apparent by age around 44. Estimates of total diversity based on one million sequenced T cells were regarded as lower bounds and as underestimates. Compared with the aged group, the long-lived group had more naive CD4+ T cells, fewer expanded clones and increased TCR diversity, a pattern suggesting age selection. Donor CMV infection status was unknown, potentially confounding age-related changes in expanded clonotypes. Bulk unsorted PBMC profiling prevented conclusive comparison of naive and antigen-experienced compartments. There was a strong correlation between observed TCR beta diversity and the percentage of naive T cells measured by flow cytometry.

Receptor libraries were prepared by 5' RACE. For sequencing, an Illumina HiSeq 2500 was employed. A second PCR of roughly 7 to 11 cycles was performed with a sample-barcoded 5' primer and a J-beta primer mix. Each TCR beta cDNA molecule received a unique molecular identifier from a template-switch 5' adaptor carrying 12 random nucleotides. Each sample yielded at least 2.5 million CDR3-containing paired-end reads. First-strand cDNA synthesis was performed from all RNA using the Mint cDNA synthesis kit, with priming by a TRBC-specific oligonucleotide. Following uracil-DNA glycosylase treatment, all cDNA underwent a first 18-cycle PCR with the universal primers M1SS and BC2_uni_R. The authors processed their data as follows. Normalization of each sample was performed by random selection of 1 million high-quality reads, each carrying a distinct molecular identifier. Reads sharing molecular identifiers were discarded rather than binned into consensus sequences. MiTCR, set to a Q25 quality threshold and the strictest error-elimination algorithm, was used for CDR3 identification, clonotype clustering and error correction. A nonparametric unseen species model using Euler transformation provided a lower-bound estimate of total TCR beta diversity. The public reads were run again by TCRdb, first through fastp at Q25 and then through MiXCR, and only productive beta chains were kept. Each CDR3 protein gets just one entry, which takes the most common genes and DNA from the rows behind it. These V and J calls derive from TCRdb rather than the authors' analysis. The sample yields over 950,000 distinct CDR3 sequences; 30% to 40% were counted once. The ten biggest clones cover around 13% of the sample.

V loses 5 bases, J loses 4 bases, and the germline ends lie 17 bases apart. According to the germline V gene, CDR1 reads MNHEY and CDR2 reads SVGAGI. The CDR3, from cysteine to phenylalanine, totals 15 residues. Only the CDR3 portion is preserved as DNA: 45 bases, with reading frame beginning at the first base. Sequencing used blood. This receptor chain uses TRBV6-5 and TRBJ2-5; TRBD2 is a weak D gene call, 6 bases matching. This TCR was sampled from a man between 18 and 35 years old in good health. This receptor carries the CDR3 CASSTQRGSGETQYF. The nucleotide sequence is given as TGTGCCAGCAGTACCCAACGGGGGAGTGGAGAGACCCAGTACTTC.